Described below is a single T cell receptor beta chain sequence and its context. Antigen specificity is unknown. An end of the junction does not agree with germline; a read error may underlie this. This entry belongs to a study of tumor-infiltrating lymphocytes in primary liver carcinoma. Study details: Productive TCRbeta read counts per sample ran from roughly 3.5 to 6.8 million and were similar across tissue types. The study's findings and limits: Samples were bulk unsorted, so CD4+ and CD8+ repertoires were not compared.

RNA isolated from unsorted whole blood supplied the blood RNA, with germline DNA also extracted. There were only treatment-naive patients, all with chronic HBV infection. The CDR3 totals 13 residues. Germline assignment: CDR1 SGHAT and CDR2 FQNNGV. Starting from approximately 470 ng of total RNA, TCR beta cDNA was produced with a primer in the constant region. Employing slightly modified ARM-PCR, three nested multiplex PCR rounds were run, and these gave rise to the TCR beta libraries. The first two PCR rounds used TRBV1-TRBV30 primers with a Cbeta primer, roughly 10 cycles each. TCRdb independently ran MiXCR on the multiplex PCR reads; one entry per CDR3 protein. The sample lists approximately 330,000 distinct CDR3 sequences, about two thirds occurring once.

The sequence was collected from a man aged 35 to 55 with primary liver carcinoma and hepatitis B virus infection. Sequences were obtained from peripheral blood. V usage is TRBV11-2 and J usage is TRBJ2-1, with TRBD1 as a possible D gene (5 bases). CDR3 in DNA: TGTGCCAGCAGCTTATCCAGGGTGGATCAGGAGTCCTTC. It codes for CASSLSRVDQESF.